This T cell receptor (beta chain) stems from a study of T cells after yellow fever vaccination. It was through 5'RACE template switching that TCR cDNA was made, with a universal primer site and UMIs added. TCRdb ran MiXCR on the 5' RACE reads and lists one entry per CDR3 protein. The top ten hold approximately 19% of the sample, which has 250,000 to 400,000 distinct CDR3 sequences, 3.5% to 5% seen once. Study observations and caveats: A secondary response was less intense yet reached its peak sooner, at day 5 versus 15.

This clonotype was seen a handful of times. Its antigen is not known. V shed 5 bases, J shed 7 bases, and the junction held 7 bases outside the gene matches. The germline CDR1 and CDR2 sequences are SGHAT and FQNNGV. The CDR3 is made up of 13 amino acids. The J gene is TRBJ2-5, the V gene TRBV11-2; 7 nucleotides match TRBD1. This TCR derives from a man younger than 35 who received the YFV17D yellow fever vaccine. The material was PBMCs, obtained 15 days after the yellow fever booster vaccination. The CDR3, as DNA: TGTGCCAGCAGCCTACAGGGGTATGGGACCCAGTACTTC. Encoded protein: CASSLQGYGTQYF.